This T cell receptor (beta chain) derives from a study of preoperative IRX-2 immunotherapy in early breast cancer. Repertoires were generated with immunoSEQ multiplex PCR, while TCRdb's copy carries only in-frame clones and drops some. The table includes thousands of clones, more than 75% detected once. The ends were cut back, 5 bases at V and 7 bases at J, with 21 bases in the middle. This CDR3 spans 16 amino acids. Germline-derived CDR1 and CDR2 are SGHNT and YENEEA. Treatment indicated: preoperative locoregional IRX-2 cytokine immunotherapy. This clonotype originated in a human donor with breast cancer. The chain uses TRBV11-3 and TRBJ2-1; D remains ambiguous. Specimen: tumor tissue, collected after IRX-2 immunotherapy. The CDR3 loop is CASSQARGRGGNEQFF. The CDR3 DNA is TGTGCCAGCAGCCAAGCGAGAGGTCGAGGCGGTAATGAGCAGTTCTTC.